This T cell receptor (beta chain) was identified in a study of shared clonotypes between healthy human individuals. Healthy HIV-negative adults with no recent acute infections or vaccinations were recruited as donors. The CDR3 is made up of 16 amino acids. CDR1 and CDR2 from the germline V gene are SGHTA and FQGNSA. With 5 bases clipped from V and 2 bases from J, the junction kept 9 bases outside the gene matches. The sorted-subset replicate PCRs were given about 200 ng DNA, which is tens of thousands of T cell genomes. The data were produced by immunoSEQ multiplex PCR, yet TCRdb's version contains in-frame clones alone and is incomplete. Of 950,000 to 1,100,000 clones in the sample, 65% to 80% were seen once.

This TCR derives from a man younger than 30 in good health. Sequencing used memory CD4+ T cells sorted from blood. Subset: CD45RA-negative fraction. The chain is built from TRBV7-2 and TRBJ2-1; 7 positions agree with TRBD2. The chain's CDR3 is CASSIGRGGTYNEQFF. In nucleotides, the CDR3 is TGTGCCAGCAGCATCGGACGGGGAGGGACCTACAATGAGCAGTTCTTC.